These T cell receptor beta chains were read from a single sample in a study of blood T cell repertoires in COVID-19. TCRdb's table, derived via immunoSEQ multiplex PCR, lists solely in-frame clones and lacks some. Among 330,000 or so clones listed, over 75% were seen once. The sample comprised PBMCs or T cells enriched from blood (not recorded which). All receptors come from a woman under 40 who had recovered from COVID-19. CDR3s include the opening cysteine and the closing phenylalanine or tryptophan. The order of the fields is J gene, clone size, D gene, V gene, CDR3 protein, CDR3 DNA. D genes are given only for firm matches. Only part of the rows carry a size: once, few, many, or a class if the clone is expanded.

J: TRBJ1-2; size: -; D: TRBD1; V: TRBV4-2; CDR3: CASSQTGTGGYYGYGYTF; DNA: TGTGCCAGCAGCCAAACGGGGACAGGGGGTTATTATGGCTATGGCTACACCTTC
J: TRBJ2-3; size: -; D: -; V: TRBV29-1; CDR3: CSVEAATSTDTQYF; DNA: TGCAGCGTTGAGGCGGCGACTAGCACAGATACGCAGTATTTT
J: TRBJ2-7; size: -; D: -; V: TRBV5-1; CDR3: CASRLLARASYEQYF; DNA: TGCGCCAGCAGACTTCTAGCGAGAGCCTCCTACGAGCAGTACTTC
J: TRBJ1-5; size: -; D: -; V: TRBV27; CDR3: CASSSRLGQPQHF; DNA: TGTGCCAGCAGTTCCCGATTGGGCCAGCCCCAGCATTTT
J: TRBJ1-3; size: -; D: TRBD1; V: TRBV4-1; CDR3: CASSQPGVGQGRTGNTIYF; DNA: TGCGCCAGCAGCCAACCAGGCGTCGGACAGGGGAGGACTGGAAACACCATATATTTT
J: TRBJ2-2; size: -; D: TRBD2; V: TRBV10-2; CDR3: CASSGLAGVGELFF; DNA: TGCGCCAGCAGTGGGCTAGCGGGTGTCGGGGAGCTGTTTTTT
J: TRBJ1-6; size: -; D: TRBD1; V: TRBV30; CDR3: CAWSVDGTVFSPLHF; DNA: TGTGCCTGGAGTGTAGACGGGACAGTTTTTTCACCCCTCCACTTT
J: TRBJ2-3; size: -; D: -; V: TRBV7-7; CDR3: CASSLAGETDTQYF; DNA: TGTGCTAGCAGCTTAGCCGGGGAGACAGATACGCAGTATTTT
J: TRBJ2-5; size: -; D: TRBD1; V: TRBV27; CDR3: CASSSLNRGETQYF; DNA: TGTGCCAGCAGTTCCCTCAACAGGGGTGAGACCCAGTACTTC
J: TRBJ2-7; size: few; D: TRBD2; V: TRBV2; CDR3: CASSERTSGSYEQYF; DNA: TGTGCCAGCAGTGAAAGGACTAGCGGGAGCTACGAGCAGTACTTC
J: TRBJ1-1; size: -; D: -; V: TRBV6-5; CDR3: CASTATSGTEAFF; DNA: TGTGCCAGCACGGCAACGTCGGGAACTGAAGCTTTCTTT
J: TRBJ2-7; size: -; D: -; V: TRBV7-9; CDR3: CASTAGAGVFNEQYF; DNA: TGTGCCAGCACCGCCGGGGCAGGGGTGTTCAACGAGCAGTACTTC
J: TRBJ1-3; size: -; D: -; V: TRBV5-1; CDR3: CASSLGLTYSGNTIYF; DNA: TGCGCCAGCAGCTTGGGACTTACTTACTCTGGAAACACCATATATTTT
J: TRBJ2-5; size: once; D: -; V: TRBV28; CDR3: CASNQPGTWGETQYF; DNA: TGTGCCAGCAATCAGCCAGGGACTTGGGGAGAGACCCAGTACTTC
J: TRBJ2-3; size: -; D: -; V: TRBV28; CDR3: CATDTDTSTQYF; DNA: TGTGCCACCGATACAGACACCTCTACGCAGTATTTT
J: TRBJ1-1; size: -; D: -; V: TRBV6-5; CDR3: CASSYSPGFYTEAFF; DNA: TGTGCCAGCAGTTACTCCCCGGGATTTTACACTGAAGCTTTCTTT
J: TRBJ1-6; size: once; D: -; V: TRBV30; CDR3: CAWSVGGNSPLHF; DNA: TGTGCCTGGAGCGTGGGGGGTAATTCACCCCTCCACTTT
J: TRBJ2-7; size: -; D: -; V: TRBV9; CDR3: CASSVGSGSYEQYF; DNA: TGTGCCAGCAGCGTAGGTTCGGGGTCCTACGAGCAGTACTTC
J: TRBJ1-6; size: many; D: -; V: TRBV7-2; CDR3: CASSSRGFDNSPLHF; DNA: TGTGCCAGCAGCAGCAGAGGTTTTGACAATTCACCCCTCCACTTT
J: TRBJ2-7; size: -; D: TRBD1; V: TRBV5-1; CDR3: CASSFQGASKYEQYF; DNA: TGCGCCAGCAGCTTCCAGGGGGCGAGTAAGTACGAGCAGTACTTC
J: TRBJ1-1; size: -; D: -; V: TRBV5-5; CDR3: CASSLTGYMNTEAFF; DNA: TGTGCCAGCAGCTTAACAGGGTACATGAACACTGAAGCTTTCTTT
J: TRBJ2-5; size: few; D: TRBD2; V: TRBV5-4; CDR3: CASSLEKAGISEETQYF; DNA: TGTGCCAGCAGCTTGGAGAAAGCGGGGATTTCGGAGGAGACCCAGTACTTC
J: TRBJ1-1; size: -; D: TRBD1; V: TRBV6-5; CDR3: CASSYSKTGAEAFF; DNA: TGTGCCAGCAGTTACTCGAAGACAGGGGCTGAAGCTTTCTTT
J: TRBJ2-3; size: -; D: -; V: TRBV6-5; CDR3: CASRSTRATDTQYF; DNA: TGTGCCAGCAGGTCCACCAGGGCCACAGATACGCAGTATTTT
J: TRBJ2-7; size: -; D: -; V: TRBV12-3/TRBV12-4; CDR3: CASSPSYEQYF; DNA: TGTGCCAGCAGCCCATCCTACGAGCAGTACTTC
J: TRBJ1-1; size: -; D: -; V: TRBV9; CDR3: CASSVGPRDTEAFF; DNA: TGTGCCAGCAGCGTGGGGCCCAGGGACACTGAAGCTTTCTTT
J: TRBJ2-1; size: -; D: -; V: TRBV3-1/TRBV3-2; CDR3: CASSQEGVVAVLHNEQFF; DNA: TGTGCCAGCAGCCAAGAGGGGGTGGTAGCGGTTCTCCACAATGAGCAGTTCTTC
J: TRBJ1-6; size: -; D: TRBD1; V: TRBV7-8; CDR3: CASSLPRDSRSPLHF; DNA: TGTGCCAGCAGCTTACCCCGGGACAGTAGATCACCCCTCCACTTT
J: TRBJ1-3; size: -; D: -; V: TRBV3-1/TRBV3-2; CDR3: CASSQPRARSSGNTIYF; DNA: TGTGCCAGCAGCCAACCCAGGGCACGAAGCTCTGGAAACACCATATATTTT
J: TRBJ2-1; size: -; D: TRBD1; V: TRBV7-9; CDR3: CASSSGQGHNEQFF; DNA: TGTGCCAGCAGCTCGGGACAGGGCCACAATGAGCAGTTCTTC
J: TRBJ1-6; size: -; D: -; V: TRBV28; CDR3: CASSLRGALHF; DNA: TGTGCCAGCAGTTTAAGGGGTGCGCTCCACTTT
J: TRBJ2-1; size: -; D: -; V: TRBV12-3/TRBV12-4; CDR3: CASSSLTYNEQFF; DNA: TGTGCCAGCAGTTCCCTGACTTACAATGAGCAGTTCTTC
J: TRBJ1-3; size: -; D: -; V: TRBV19; CDR3: CASSVNYAGNTIYF; DNA: TGTGCCAGTAGTGTAAATTACGCGGGAAACACCATATATTTT
J: TRBJ1-1; size: -; D: -; V: TRBV3-1/TRBV3-2; CDR3: CASSGDQNTEAFF; DNA: TGTGCCAGCAGCGGAGACCAGAACACTGAAGCTTTCTTT
J: TRBJ1-6; size: -; D: TRBD1; V: TRBV7-8; CDR3: CASTQGPGQRNSPLHF; DNA: TGTGCCAGCACCCAAGGTCCGGGACAGAGAAATTCACCCCTCCACTTT
J: TRBJ2-1; size: once; D: -; V: TRBV29-1; CDR3: CSVDGTSGRLLYDEQFF; DNA: TGCAGCGTAGACGGGACATCAGGTCGGCTATTGTACGATGAGCAGTTCTTC
J: TRBJ1-6; size: -; D: -; V: TRBV19; CDR3: CASNPAGSYNSPLHF; DNA: TGTGCCAGTAACCCGGCGGGAAGCTATAATTCACCCCTCCACTTT
J: TRBJ2-7; size: -; D: TRBD1; V: TRBV4-1; CDR3: CASSQAQGAQNGYEQYF; DNA: TGCGCCAGCAGCCAGGCACAGGGGGCCCAAAACGGATACGAGCAGTACTTC
J: TRBJ2-2; size: once; D: -; V: TRBV2; CDR3: CASSEARRGDTGELFF; DNA: TGTGCCAGCAGTGAAGCGCGGAGGGGAGACACCGGGGAGCTGTTTTTT
J: TRBJ2-4; size: -; D: TRBD2; V: TRBV27; CDR3: CASSSAGGKNIQYF; DNA: TGTGCCAGCAGTTCGGCGGGAGGGAAAAACATTCAGTACTTC
J: TRBJ1-6; size: few; D: TRBD1; V: TRBV6-5; CDR3: CASSYSGQGWTPLHF; DNA: TGTGCCAGCAGTTATTCCGGACAGGGCTGGACACCCCTCCACTTT
J: TRBJ2-2; size: -; D: TRBD2; V: TRBV3-1/TRBV3-2; CDR3: CASSSHGTSGNTGELFF; DNA: TGTGCCAGCAGCTCGCACGGGACTAGCGGGAACACCGGGGAGCTGTTTTTT
J: TRBJ2-5; size: -; D: TRBD1; V: TRBV11-2; CDR3: CASSTQTGEVGETQYF; DNA: TGTGCCAGCAGCACCCAGACAGGGGAGGTTGGAGAGACCCAGTACTTC
J: TRBJ2-3; size: once; D: -; V: TRBV29-1; CDR3: CSVEEDSPDTQYF; DNA: TGCAGCGTTGAAGAGGACAGTCCAGATACGCAGTATTTT
J: TRBJ1-2; size: -; D: TRBD1; V: TRBV2; CDR3: CASRRQGASDLYYGYTF; DNA: TGTGCCAGCAGAAGACAGGGGGCATCGGATTTGTACTATGGCTACACCTTC
J: TRBJ2-7; size: -; D: -; V: TRBV9; CDR3: CASSVGLGLSYEQYF; DNA: TGTGCCAGCAGCGTAGGACTAGGCCTCTCCTACGAGCAGTACTTC
J: TRBJ2-1; size: -; D: TRBD2; V: TRBV4-1; CDR3: CASSLLSSGRAGNEQFF; DNA: TGCGCCAGCAGCCTCCTCTCTAGCGGGAGGGCTGGGAATGAGCAGTTCTTC